The rows below give T cell receptor beta chains drawn from one sample of a study. MiXCR, applied by TCRdb to the multiplex PCR reads, yields one record per CDR3 protein. The data hold more than 2,500 distinct CDR3 sequences, with about 4.6% observed a single time. Sample: naive CD4+ T cells sorted from blood. The receptors originated from a female donor with breast cancer. Both conserved end residues are part of each CDR3. D genes are given only for firm matches. Expanded clones get a size class; other rows say once, few or many, or leave the size out.

v_gene	d_gene	abundance	j_gene	CDR3nt	CDR3aa
TRBV12-3/TRBV12-4	TRBD1	medium-sized	TRBJ1-2	TGTGCCAGCAGTTCCGCCGGGACAGATAACTATGGCTACACCTTC	CASSSAGTDNYGYTF
TRBV12-3/TRBV12-4	NA	medium-sized	TRBJ1-2	TGTGCCAGCAGTTTTAGTCTCAAAGACTATGGCTACACCTTC	CASSFSLKDYGYTF
TRBV12-3/TRBV12-4	NA	medium-sized	TRBJ1-2	TGTGCCAGCACCCTCCGACAAGCCTATGGCTACACCTTC	CASTLRQAYGYTF
TRBV12-3/TRBV12-4	NA	medium-sized	TRBJ1-2	TGTGCCAGCAGTTTTCAAAGGGCGGCTAACTATGGCTACACCTTC	CASSFQRAANYGYTF
TRBV12-3/TRBV12-4	TRBD1	medium-sized	TRBJ1-2	TGTGCCAGCAGTTTGGACAGGGGCAACGGCTACACCTTC	CASSLDRGNGYTF
TRBV12-3/TRBV12-4	NA	large	TRBJ1-2	TGTGCCAGCAGCGGGCAGGGTATCAGCTATGGCTACACCTTC	CASSGQGISYGYTF
TRBV12-3/TRBV12-4	TRBD1	medium-sized	TRBJ1-2	TGTGCCAGCAGGATTCGGCGGGACAGCTATGGCTACACCTTC	CASRIRRDSYGYTF
TRBV12-3/TRBV12-4	NA	medium-sized	TRBJ1-2	TGTGCCAGCAGTTCGACAGCTTTCTATGGCTACACCTTC	CASSSTAFYGYTF
TRBV12-3/TRBV12-4	NA	medium-sized	TRBJ1-2	TGTGCCAGCAGTTTTGCAGGGGTGTCTGGCTACACCTTC	CASSFAGVSGYTF
TRBV12-3/TRBV12-4	NA	medium-sized	TRBJ1-2	TGTGCCAGCAGTTTAGCCTCCGGGACAAGTTATGGCTACACCTTC	CASSLASGTSYGYTF
TRBV12-3/TRBV12-4	NA	medium-sized	TRBJ1-2	TGTGCCAGCAGTTTCCCGGCCCTGAGGGGCTACACCTTC	CASSFPALRGYTF
TRBV12-3/TRBV12-4	NA	medium-sized	TRBJ1-2	TGTGCCAGCAGCCGAGACCCGGGCACCGGCTATGGCTACACCTTC	CASSRDPGTGYGYTF
TRBV12-3/TRBV12-4	TRBD1	medium-sized	TRBJ1-2	TGTGCCAGCAGTATGGGACAGGAGACCCATGGCTACACCTTC	CASSMGQETHGYTF
TRBV12-3/TRBV12-4	NA	many	TRBJ1-2	TGTGCCAGCAGTTTTGGCCCCACGAAGGGCTACACCTTC	CASSFGPTKGYTF
TRBV12-3/TRBV12-4	TRBD1	medium-sized	TRBJ1-2	TGTGCCAGCAGTCTGGACAGGGTACATGGCTACACCTTC	CASSLDRVHGYTF
TRBV12-3/TRBV12-4	NA	NA	TRBJ1-2	TGTGCCAGCAGTTACTCGGCAGGGGTCTCCGGCTATGGCTACACCTTC	CASSYSAGVSGYGYTF
TRBV12-3/TRBV12-4	TRBD1	medium-sized	TRBJ1-2	TGTGCCAGCAGCCCGACAGGGAAAGGTGGCTACACCTTC	CASSPTGKGGYTF
TRBV12-3/TRBV12-4	NA	medium-sized	TRBJ1-2	TGTGCCAGCCGTAGGTCCCCTTATGGCTACACCTTC	CASRRSPYGYTF
TRBV12-3/TRBV12-4	TRBD1	medium-sized	TRBJ1-2	TGTGCCAGCAGTTTAGCGACAGGGTTCCCATACTATGGCTACACCTTC	CASSLATGFPYYGYTF
TRBV12-3/TRBV12-4	NA	medium-sized	TRBJ1-2	TGTGCCAGCAGTTTAGTACAGAATTATGGCTACACCTTC	CASSLVQNYGYTF
TRBV12-3/TRBV12-4	TRBD1	medium-sized	TRBJ1-2	TGTGCCAGCAGGGACAGGGTACTTGGGTATGGCTACACCTTC	CASRDRVLGYGYTF